This T cell receptor (beta chain) was captured in a study of beta chain features in type 1 diabetes. Study observations and caveats: The similarity of naive, central memory and Treg TCRB repertoires appeared greater among patients than among healthy donors. VDJ junctions in type 1 diabetes patients carried more deletions and fewer insertions. Among patients with Type 1 diabetes, TCRB CDR3s were moderately but significantly shorter in every one of the four CD4+ subsets. Cells with high TCR expression could be over-represented when cDNA is sequenced.

Germline V CDR1 and CDR2: GTSNPN, SVGIG (reference sequence). The CDR3 covers 14 residues. Expressed TCRB transcripts were sequenced because the isolated RNA had all been reverse transcribed beforehand. Using immunoSEQ multiplex PCR, the repertoire was profiled, and TCRdb retains in-frame clones only, with some absent. The repertoire consists of about 390,000 clones, with 8% to 10% occurring once and the leading ten covering about 0.6%. A CD45RO/CCR7/CD25/CD127/CD95/CD27 panel sorted naive, central memory, regulatory and stem cell-like memory CD4+ cells. About this clone itself: Antigen specificity is unknown.

J is TRBJ1-3 and V is TRBV30; the match to TRBD1 covers 8 bases. Sequencing was done on a sample of central memory CD4+ T cells from blood. This TCR was sampled from a man aged 25 to 45 with type 1 diabetes. The CDR3 DNA reads TGTGCTATAAGGACAGGGTCGGGGGCAGGCACCATATATTTT. Translation: CAIRTGSGAGTIYF.